The rows below give T cell receptor beta chains drawn from one sample of a study of blood T cells in healthy people across ages. In TCRdb, the 5' RACE reads were re-called with MiXCR into one record per CDR3 protein. In the table there are about 800,000 distinct CDR3 sequences, 46% of which are singletons. Sequences were obtained from blood. The source of these receptors is a man aged 80 or over in good health. Both conserved end residues are part of each CDR3. A D gene is named only where the DNA matches it firmly. Part of the rows lack a size; the others show once, few, many or a class for expanded clones.

J gene: TRBJ2-5
CDR3 length: 12
D gene: NA
clone size: few
V gene: TRBV3-1
CDR3 DNA: TGTGCCAGCAGCCAAGATGAAGAGACCCAGTACTTC
CDR3 protein: CASSQDEETQYF

J gene: TRBJ1-6
CDR3 length: 14
D gene: TRBD1
clone size: NA
V gene: TRBV7-2
CDR3 DNA: TGTGCCAGCAGCGTAGGGACAGGGTGGTCACCCCTCCACTTT
CDR3 protein: CASSVGTGWSPLHF

J gene: TRBJ2-5
CDR3 length: 14
D gene: TRBD2
clone size: few
V gene: TRBV20-1
CDR3 DNA: TGCAGTGCGATCCAAACTAGCGGCCAAGAGACCCAGTACTTC
CDR3 protein: CSAIQTSGQETQYF

J gene: TRBJ2-1
CDR3 length: 15
D gene: NA
clone size: NA
V gene: TRBV12-3/TRBV12-4
CDR3 DNA: TGTGCCAGCAGCCCCGGGACCCCTAGGGGGAATGAGCAGTTCTTC
CDR3 protein: CASSPGTPRGNEQFF

J gene: TRBJ2-2
CDR3 length: 17
D gene: NA
clone size: NA
V gene: TRBV6-1
CDR3 DNA: TGTGCCAGCAGTGAAGCGCTAGGCTTAAGGGGCACCGGGGAGCTGTTTTTT
CDR3 protein: CASSEALGLRGTGELFF

J gene: TRBJ2-1
CDR3 length: 16
D gene: TRBD2
clone size: NA
V gene: TRBV7-2
CDR3 DNA: TGTGCCAGCAGTCGGACTAGCGGGGCACCCTACAATGAGCAGTTCTTC
CDR3 protein: CASSRTSGAPYNEQFF

J gene: TRBJ2-5
CDR3 length: 15
D gene: NA
clone size: NA
V gene: TRBV20-1
CDR3 DNA: TGCAGTGCTAGAGATGGACGGGACACCCAAGAGACCCAGTACTTC
CDR3 protein: CSARDGRDTQETQYF

J gene: TRBJ2-7
CDR3 length: 15
D gene: NA
clone size: NA
V gene: TRBV28
CDR3 DNA: TGTGCCAGCAGTTTATTCTGGCCGGGTTCGGACGAGCAGTACTTC
CDR3 protein: CASSLFWPGSDEQYF

J gene: TRBJ2-1
CDR3 length: 11
D gene: NA
clone size: many
V gene: TRBV29-1
CDR3 DNA: TGCAGCGCCCTGAACCTGGGAGAGCAGTTCTTC
CDR3 protein: CSALNLGEQFF

J gene: TRBJ1-6
CDR3 length: 14
D gene: NA
clone size: NA
V gene: TRBV4-1
CDR3 DNA: TGCGCCAGCAGCCCCGGGGATATCAGTTCACCCCTCCACTTT
CDR3 protein: CASSPGDISSPLHF

J gene: TRBJ2-4
CDR3 length: 14
D gene: NA
clone size: NA
V gene: TRBV9
CDR3 DNA: TGTGCCAGCAGCGCCCCAGGGTTATTCGGAGAGCAGTACTTC
CDR3 protein: CASSAPGLFGEQYF

J gene: TRBJ2-7
CDR3 length: 12
D gene: NA
clone size: NA
V gene: TRBV6-6
CDR3 DNA: TGTGCCAGCAGTTACGATGAATACGAGCAGTACTTC
CDR3 protein: CASSYDEYEQYF

J gene: TRBJ1-5
CDR3 length: 14
D gene: NA
clone size: once
V gene: TRBV28
CDR3 DNA: TGTGCCAGCAGTGTAACAGACAGAAATCAGCCCCAGCATTTT
CDR3 protein: CASSVTDRNQPQHF

J gene: TRBJ2-1
CDR3 length: 15
D gene: TRBD2
clone size: NA
V gene: TRBV5-1
CDR3 DNA: TGCGCCAGCAGCGTGGTGGCGGGAGAGTACAATGAGCAGTTCTTC
CDR3 protein: CASSVVAGEYNEQFF

J gene: TRBJ2-5
CDR3 length: 17
D gene: TRBD1
clone size: few
V gene: TRBV9
CDR3 DNA: TGTGCCAGCAGCGCCCCCCTAGAGACAGGGGGCAAAGAGACCCAGTACTTC
CDR3 protein: CASSAPLETGGKETQYF

J gene: TRBJ2-5
CDR3 length: 18
D gene: TRBD2
clone size: NA
V gene: TRBV6-2/TRBV6-3
CDR3 DNA: TGTGCCAACAGTCCGAGACTAGCGGGAGGGCCTGTTGAAGAGACCCAGTACTTC
CDR3 protein: CANSPRLAGGPVEETQYF

J gene: TRBJ2-1
CDR3 length: 15
D gene: NA
clone size: NA
V gene: TRBV24-1
CDR3 DNA: TGTGCCACCAGTGCCCCCGAGGTAGGGCTTAATGAGCAGTTCTTC
CDR3 protein: CATSAPEVGLNEQFF

J gene: TRBJ2-5
CDR3 length: 16
D gene: NA
clone size: NA
V gene: TRBV28
CDR3 DNA: TGTGCCAGCAGTTTATCTGAAGGGGATGGCGGAGAGACCCAGTACTTC
CDR3 protein: CASSLSEGDGGETQYF

J gene: TRBJ2-2
CDR3 length: 18
D gene: NA
clone size: NA
V gene: TRBV20-1
CDR3 DNA: TGCAGTGCTAGAGGGTCTCTAGGGGGGAACGCGAACACCGGGGAGCTGTTTTTT
CDR3 protein: CSARGSLGGNANTGELFF

J gene: TRBJ1-2
CDR3 length: 14
D gene: NA
clone size: NA
V gene: TRBV18
CDR3 DNA: TGTGCCAGCTCACCACTTGACCTAGATGAGGGCTACACCTTC
CDR3 protein: CASSPLDLDEGYTF

J gene: TRBJ2-3
CDR3 length: 17
D gene: TRBD1
clone size: many
V gene: TRBV4-2
CDR3 DNA: TGTGCCAGCAGCCAAAGGGGATTACAGGGGTACGCAGATACGCAGTATTTT
CDR3 protein: CASSQRGLQGYADTQYF

J gene: TRBJ1-2
CDR3 length: 15
D gene: NA
clone size: few
V gene: TRBV6-6
CDR3 DNA: TGTGCCAGCAGTAATCTCCCGAAGGGAGGATATGGCTACACCTTC
CDR3 protein: CASSNLPKGGYGYTF

J gene: TRBJ1-6
CDR3 length: 17
D gene: TRBD1
clone size: many
V gene: TRBV6-1
CDR3 DNA: TGTGCCAGCAGTGCGTCTGGACAGGGGGCGCCAAATTCACCCCTCCACTTT
CDR3 protein: CASSASGQGAPNSPLHF

J gene: TRBJ1-2
CDR3 length: 14
D gene: NA
clone size: few
V gene: TRBV5-1
CDR3 DNA: TGCGCCAGCAGCCCGACAGAAACTAACTATGGCTACACCTTC
CDR3 protein: CASSPTETNYGYTF

J gene: TRBJ2-5
CDR3 length: 14
D gene: NA
clone size: NA
V gene: TRBV6-2/TRBV6-3
CDR3 DNA: TGTGCCAGCAGTTACAGACAGCTTCAAGAGACCCAGTACTTC
CDR3 protein: CASSYRQLQETQYF

J gene: TRBJ2-7
CDR3 length: 15
D gene: TRBD2
clone size: many
V gene: TRBV5-1
CDR3 DNA: TGCGCCAGCAGCTTATCAGCGGGAGTTTCGGACGAGCAGTACTTC
CDR3 protein: CASSLSAGVSDEQYF

J gene: TRBJ2-1
CDR3 length: 16
D gene: NA
clone size: NA
V gene: TRBV7-3
CDR3 DNA: TGTGCCAGCAGCTCCCGGGCCACAGGCCGTGGCGATGAGCAGTTCTTC
CDR3 protein: CASSSRATGRGDEQFF

J gene: TRBJ2-1
CDR3 length: 15
D gene: TRBD1
clone size: NA
V gene: TRBV20-1
CDR3 DNA: TGCAGTGCTAGTCGAAGGGACAGGGTCAACAATGAGCAGTTCTTC
CDR3 protein: CSASRRDRVNNEQFF

J gene: TRBJ2-5
CDR3 length: 15
D gene: NA
clone size: NA
V gene: TRBV20-1
CDR3 DNA: TGCAGTGCTAGACACCCGGAGGGCCAGGGGGAGACCCAGTACTTC
CDR3 protein: CSARHPEGQGETQYF

J gene: TRBJ2-1
CDR3 length: 15
D gene: NA
clone size: NA
V gene: TRBV10-3
CDR3 DNA: TGTGCCATCGGTGAGTCGTGGGAAGCCTACAATGAGCAGTTCTTC
CDR3 protein: CAIGESWEAYNEQFF

J gene: TRBJ2-7
CDR3 length: 14
D gene: NA
clone size: NA
V gene: TRBV12-3/TRBV12-4
CDR3 DNA: TGTGCCAGCAGTCCAGGGGTTGGCTCCTACGAGCAGTACTTC
CDR3 protein: CASSPGVGSYEQYF

J gene: TRBJ2-3
CDR3 length: 14
D gene: NA
clone size: NA
V gene: TRBV12-3/TRBV12-4
CDR3 DNA: TGTGCCAGCAGTCCCCAGGGTACGACAGATACGCAGTATTTT
CDR3 protein: CASSPQGTTDTQYF

J gene: TRBJ1-1
CDR3 length: 14
D gene: TRBD1
clone size: NA
V gene: TRBV25-1
CDR3 DNA: TGTGCCAGCAGTGGGACAGGGAAGATAACTGAAGCTTTCTTT
CDR3 protein: CASSGTGKITEAFF

J gene: TRBJ2-1
CDR3 length: 18
D gene: NA
clone size: NA
V gene: TRBV29-1
CDR3 DNA: TGCAGCGTTGAAACCCCGAAACCTCCACTGCCGAGGTACAATGAGCAGTTCTTC
CDR3 protein: CSVETPKPPLPRYNEQFF

J gene: TRBJ2-5
CDR3 length: 13
D gene: NA
clone size: NA
V gene: TRBV2
CDR3 DNA: TGTGCCAGCATGAAGGGCAGGTGGGAGACCCAGTACTTC
CDR3 protein: CASMKGRWETQYF

J gene: TRBJ2-7
CDR3 length: 16
D gene: TRBD1
clone size: few
V gene: TRBV7-8
CDR3 DNA: TGTGCCAGCAGCTTAGTTATCGGCAGGGGGCTGTACGAGCAGTACTTC
CDR3 protein: CASSLVIGRGLYEQYF

J gene: TRBJ2-1
CDR3 length: 15
D gene: NA
clone size: NA
V gene: TRBV28
CDR3 DNA: TGTGCCAGCAGGGGACAAGGCGGGAGAAGGGAGGAGCAGTTCTTC
CDR3 protein: CASRGQGGRREEQFF

J gene: TRBJ1-2
CDR3 length: 14
D gene: TRBD1
clone size: NA
V gene: TRBV7-8
CDR3 DNA: TGTGCCAGCAGCTTAGGGACAGGGGGTGATGGCCGCACCTTC
CDR3 protein: CASSLGTGGDGRTF

J gene: TRBJ2-1
CDR3 length: 15
D gene: NA
clone size: few
V gene: TRBV2
CDR3 DNA: TGTGCCAGCAGTGATACTAGCAGCTCCTACAATGAGCAGTTCTTC
CDR3 protein: CASSDTSSSYNEQFF

J gene: TRBJ2-7
CDR3 length: 14
D gene: NA
clone size: NA
V gene: TRBV29-1
CDR3 DNA: TGCAGCGGTGGTCTATCACCAAGCTACAATGAGCAGTACTTC
CDR3 protein: CSGGLSPSYNEQYF

J gene: TRBJ1-2
CDR3 length: 15
D gene: TRBD1
clone size: NA
V gene: TRBV20-1
CDR3 DNA: TGCAGTGCTAGTCCCCCGACAGGGGGGGGCTACGGCTACACCTTC
CDR3 protein: CSASPPTGGGYGYTF

J gene: TRBJ1-4
CDR3 length: 14
D gene: NA
clone size: NA
V gene: TRBV7-2
CDR3 DNA: TGTGCCAGCAGCTTAAATCCAGGGTTTGAAAAACTGTTTTTT
CDR3 protein: CASSLNPGFEKLFF

J gene: TRBJ2-7
CDR3 length: 15
D gene: NA
clone size: NA
V gene: TRBV7-2
CDR3 DNA: TGTGCCAGCCTTAGGGGTGGGGGAGGTGGCAATGAGCAGTACTTC
CDR3 protein: CASLRGGGGGNEQYF

J gene: TRBJ2-6
CDR3 length: 18
D gene: TRBD2
clone size: NA
V gene: TRBV5-5
CDR3 DNA: TGTGCCAGCAGCTGGGCCCCCACTGGACTAGCGGGAAAACATGAGCAGCACTTC
CDR3 protein: CASSWAPTGLAGKHEQHF

J gene: TRBJ1-2
CDR3 length: 14
D gene: NA
clone size: few
V gene: TRBV20-1
CDR3 DNA: TGCAGTGCCCTCATACGGGAGGGAAACTATGGCTACACCTTC
CDR3 protein: CSALIREGNYGYTF

J gene: TRBJ2-7
CDR3 length: 14
D gene: NA
clone size: many
V gene: TRBV7-2
CDR3 DNA: TGTGCCAGCAGCTTTTGGGACACTTTCTACGAGCAGTACTTC
CDR3 protein: CASSFWDTFYEQYF